Following are 28 T cell receptor beta chains from one sample sequenced in a study of blood T cell repertoires in COVID-19. Repertoires were generated with immunoSEQ multiplex PCR, while TCRdb's copy carries only in-frame clones and drops some. Of approximately 400,000 clones in the sample, 80% to 90% were seen once. The sample comprised PBMCs or T cells enriched from blood (not recorded which). The receptors were sampled from a man younger than 40 who had recovered from COVID-19.

This chain connects TRBV27 to TRBJ1-4; D might be TRBD1 (6 bases). This CDR3 has 14 amino acids. The V gene's germline CDR1 is MNHEY and CDR2 SMNVEV (reference sequence). Trimming left V 3 bases short and J 7 bases short, with 12 bases between. The CDR3 region has the DNA TGTGCCAGCAGTTTTTCGACAGGCAGTGAAAAACTGTTTTTT. This gives the protein CASSFSTGSEKLFF.

This sequence joins TRBV7-2 and TRBJ2-1; no reliable D call. Germline CDR1 reads SGHTA; CDR2 reads FQGNSA. The CDR3 consists of 14 residues. The V gene lost 4 bases and the J gene lost 9 bases, with 16 bases spanning the gap. CDR3: CASSSSNMVSEQFF. The CDR3 DNA reads TGTGCCAGCAGCTCCTCTAATATGGTGAGTGAGCAGTTCTTC.

The CDR3 DNA reads TGTGCCAGCAGCCGTGGAGGTGGCCCCAGAATTATGCTCGGCTATGGCTACACCTTC. This translates into CASSRGGGPRIMLGYGYTF. The chain carries TRBV7-9 and TRBJ1-2; D is ambiguous. This CDR3 comprises 19 residues. Germline CDR1 reads SEHNR; CDR2 reads FQNEAQ (reference sequence). The germline V and J ends were trimmed by 5 bases and 4 bases, with 29 bases remaining between them.

The chain links TRBV12-5 to TRBJ1-1; 8 bases are a match to TRBD1. CDR3 length: 14 residues. Germline V CDR1 and CDR2: LGHNT, FRNRAP. V was clipped by 1 base and J by 4 bases; unmatched bases: 2. CDR3 protein: CASGLGTGPTEAFF. DNA for the CDR3: TGTGCTAGTGGTTTGGGGACAGGGCCCACTGAAGCTTTCTTT.

V gene TRBV27 combines with J gene TRBJ1-6; no clear D. Trimming took 6 bases from V and 6 from J, leaving 12 bases between them. The CDR3 contains 14 residues. Germline assignment: CDR1 MNHEY and CDR2 SMNVEV (reference sequence). CDR3: CASRGVFGNSPLHF. Written as DNA, the CDR3 is TGTGCCAGCAGGGGCGTCTTCGGTAATTCACCCCTCCACTTT.

The chain uses TRBV6-6 and TRBJ1-3; D is uncertain. V shed 2 bases and J shed 0 bases, with 8 bases lying between them. This CDR3 has 15 residues. Germline V gene sequence: CDR1 MNHNY, CDR2 SVGAGI (reference sequence). In DNA form, the CDR3 reads TGTGCCAGCAGTTACGTCAGAATCTCTGGAAACACCATATATTTT. Protein product: CASSYVRISGNTIYF.

The chain recombines TRBV7-3 with TRBJ2-1; TRBD2 matches 8 bases. V lost 4 bases and J lost 8; bases outside the gene matches: 7. The CDR3 runs to 14 residues. Germline CDR1 and CDR2: SGHTA and FQGTGA. The CDR3 loop is CASSSTSGSYEQFF. The DNA of the CDR3 is TGTGCCAGCAGCTCAACTAGCGGAAGCTATGAGCAGTTCTTC.

V usage is TRBV5-6 and J usage is TRBJ1-1; 7 bases fit TRBD1. The CDR3 has 13 amino acids. CDR1 is SGHDT and CDR2 is YYEEEE in the germline V gene. J lost 8 bases, V lost 4 bases, and 8 bases had no gene match. CDR3 sequence: CASSIIGTDEAFF. The CDR3, as DNA: TGTGCCAGCAGCATCATCGGGACAGACGAAGCTTTCTTT.

This clone was detected only a few times. The chain has TRBV7-9 and TRBJ2-2, with 11 bases identical to TRBD2. Germline V gene sequence: CDR1 SEHNR, CDR2 FQNEAQ (reference sequence). J was trimmed by 3 bases and V by 5 bases; bases with no gene match: 5. This CDR3 spans 16 amino acids. The CDR3 region has the DNA TGTGCCAGCAGCCCGTCTAGCGGGGGGCACACCGGGGAGCTGTTTTTT. Its protein product is CASSPSSGGHTGELFF.

V and J are TRBV9 and TRBJ2-2, with D maybe TRBD1 (5 bases). CDR3 size: 17 residues. Germline V gene data show CDR1 as SGDLS and CDR2 as YYNGEE. Trimming left V 1 base short and J 1 base short, with 14 bases between. The CDR3 region has the DNA TGTGCCAGCAGCGTAACAGGTCGCCCTATGAACACCGGGGAGCTGTTTTTT. Encoded protein: CASSVTGRPMNTGELFF.

The rearrangement links TRBV6-5 to TRBJ2-2, with D maybe TRBD1 (5 bases). V was shortened by 5 bases and J by 1 base, with 8 bases between the two germline ends. The CDR3 sequence is 14 residues long. The germline V gene encodes CDR1 MNHEY and CDR2 SVGAGI. The CDR3 region is CASSRGQNTGELFF. The CDR3 DNA is TGTGCCAGCAGTCGCGGACAGAACACCGGGGAGCTGTTTTTT.

The rearrangement uses TRBV3-1 (or the pseudogene TRBV3-2) and TRBJ2-5, with TRBD2 matching 9 bases. V shed 3 bases and J 3 bases; nucleotides not matched to a gene: 5. CDR1 LGHDT and CDR2 YNNKEL come from the germline V gene (reference sequence). This CDR3 has 15 residues. The CDR3 DNA reads as TGTGCCAGCAGCCAGGCGGGGGGGATGAAAGAGACCCAGTACTTC. Its translation: CASSQAGGMKETQYF.

The chain has TRBV2 and TRBJ1-5; possible D gene TRBD1, 6 bases. Germline-derived CDR1 and CDR2 are SNHLY and FYNNEI. The CDR3 runs 15 residues. V dropped 4 bases and J dropped 0 bases, with 10 bases sitting between them. The CDR3 bases are TGTGCCAGCAGTGGGGACACTAATAGCAATCAGCCCCAGCATTTT. Its protein product is CASSGDTNSNQPQHF.

The rearrangement uses TRBV12-3 or TRBV12-4 and TRBJ1-5, with D possibly being TRBD1 (5 bases). Trimming shortened V by 3 bases and J by 8 bases, and 11 bases separated the two germline ends. This CDR3 contains 13 residues. The CDR3 DNA reads as TGTGCCAGCAGTTTGCCTCCGGGGGAGCCCCAGCATTTT. This codes for CASSLPPGEPQHF.

This chain uses TRBV6-5 with TRBJ2-7; TRBD2 might be the D (6 bases). This CDR3 comprises 14 residues. V was clipped by 5 bases and J by 5 bases, with 16 bases between them. Germline V gene lookup returns CDR1 MNHEY and CDR2 SVGAGI. The CDR3 region has the DNA TGTGCCAGCAGTCGGGGGACGGTGGGAAACGAGCAGTACTTC. Its translation is CASSRGTVGNEQYF.

The chain couples TRBV18 to TRBJ2-1; 12 positions match TRBD2. The CDR3 has 16 amino acids. Germline CDR1 and CDR2: KGHSH and LQKENI. Losses at the gene ends were 2 bases for V and 2 bases for J; bases not matched to a gene: 1. The CDR3 sequence is CASSPTSGGTYNEQFF. CDR3 sequence (DNA): TGTGCCAGCTCACCAACTAGCGGGGGGACCTACAATGAGCAGTTCTTC.

The rearrangement joins TRBV7-6 to TRBJ2-1, with a weak D call TRBD2 (6 bases). CDR1 and CDR2 (germline): SGHVS, FNYEAQ. This CDR3 has 15 amino acids. V gave up 5 bases and J gave up 7 bases, with 18 bases separating them. CDR3 residues: CASSAGMRLENEQFF. The DNA of the CDR3 is TGTGCCAGCAGCGCGGGGATGAGACTAGAAAATGAGCAGTTCTTC.

The V call is TRBV30, the J call TRBJ1-2; D is ambiguous. V lost 2 bases and J lost 2, with 3 bases in between. Germline loops: CDR1 GTSNPN, CDR2 SVGIG (reference sequence). This CDR3 contains 11 residues. The CDR3 is CAWSSNYGYTF. The CDR3 nucleotides read TGTGCCTGGAGTAGCAACTATGGCTACACCTTC.

The chain recombines TRBV9 with TRBJ2-4, with D perhaps matching TRBD2 (5 bases). The CDR3 length is 14 residues. Germline lookup yields CDR1 SGDLS and CDR2 YYNGEE. V lost 4 bases, J lost 1 base, and 9 bases lay in between. The CDR3 sequence is CASSPTGAKNIQYF. DNA for the CDR3: TGTGCCAGCAGCCCCACGGGGGCCAAAAACATTCAGTACTTC.

This clone was detected once. The chain links TRBV4-3 to TRBJ1-1, with 7 bases matching TRBD1. CDR3 size: 14 residues. CDR1 and CDR2 (germline): LGHNA, YSLEER. Losses at the gene ends were 1 base for V and 11 bases for J; bases not matched to a gene: 10. The CDR3: CASSQGISGTAAFF. In nucleotides, the CDR3 is TGCGCCAGCAGCCAAGGGATTTCCGGGACAGCTGCTTTCTTT.

The CDR3 sequence is CASSQDRGETQYF. DNA of the CDR3: TGTGCCAGCAGTCAGGACAGGGGGGAGACCCAGTACTTC. The J gene is TRBJ2-5, the V gene TRBV12-3 or TRBV12-4, with 10 bases matching TRBD1. The CDR3 is made up of 13 amino acids. Unmatched junction bases numbered 2, after V lost 5 bases and J lost 5 bases.

The chain uses TRBV6-5 and TRBJ1-3; possibly TRBD1 for D (5 bases). This CDR3 is built from 15 residues. Trimming left V 7 bases short and J 4 bases short, with 17 bases between. CDR1 and CDR2 (germline): MNHEY, SVGAGI. The CDR3 loop reads CASISYGAGGNTIYF. In nucleotides, the CDR3 is TGTGCCAGCATTAGTTATGGGGCAGGCGGAAACACCATATATTTT.

This rearrangement joins TRBV18 to TRBJ1-5; D call uncertain. V dropped 1 base and J dropped 3 bases, with 10 bases sitting between them. Germline V gives CDR1 KGHSH, CDR2 LQKENI. This CDR3 is 15 amino acids long. The CDR3 DNA sequence: TGTGCCAGCTCACCACTCGCCGGAGTCAATCAGCCCCAGCATTTT. Translated, it gives CASSPLAGVNQPQHF.

The chain recombines TRBV7-9 with TRBJ2-7; D possibly corresponds to TRBD1 (5 bases). Germline V gene sequence: CDR1 SEHNR, CDR2 FQNEAQ (reference sequence). Trimming took off 5 bases at V and 5 bases at J, with 16 bases between the two ends. The CDR3 consists of 14 residues. Written as DNA, the CDR3 is TGTGCCAGCAGCCTAAGGACAACCCGGGACGAGCAGTACTTC. Its translation is CASSLRTTRDEQYF.

This sequence joins TRBV29-1 and TRBJ1-3; 10 bases align to TRBD1. The germline V gene encodes CDR1 SQVTM and CDR2 ANQGSEA. This CDR3 region has 14 residues. V lost 6 bases and J lost 0; bases outside the gene matches: 2. This CDR3 reads CSVWDRGSGNTIYF. CDR3 coding DNA: TGCAGCGTGTGGGACAGGGGCTCTGGAAACACCATATATTTT.

This rearrangement joins TRBV2 to TRBJ2-3, with 9 bases fitting TRBD2. The ends lost 5 bases at V and 0 bases at J; junction bases unmatched: 6. Germline CDR1 reads SNHLY; CDR2 reads FYNNEI. The CDR3 is 16 residues long. DNA for the CDR3: TGTGCCAGCAGTTTGACTAGCGGAACTAGCACAGATACGCAGTATTTT. Its translation: CASSLTSGTSTDTQYF.

J is TRBJ2-7 and V is TRBV11-2, with 8 nucleotides matching TRBD1. CDR3 length: 15 residues. The germline V gene encodes CDR1 SGHAT and CDR2 FQNNGV. V was pared by 7 bases and J by 4 bases, with 12 bases of the junction left unmatched. CDR3 sequence: CASILTGTGGYEQYF. The CDR3 DNA follows: TGTGCCAGCATCCTCACCGGGACAGGAGGGTACGAGCAGTACTTC.

The gene calls are TRBV12-3 or TRBV12-4 and TRBJ1-1, with D tentatively TRBD1 (5 bases). V lost 2 bases and J 5 bases, leaving 9 bases between the germline ends. The CDR3 spans 13 residues. CDR3 sequence: CASSLRRDTEAFF. The CDR3 nucleotides read TGTGCCAGCAGTTTACGCAGGGATACTGAAGCTTTCTTT.